A selection of T cell receptor beta chains follows, all from one sample in a study of control samples from healthy donors and cancer patients. Assay: immunoSEQ multiplex PCR; the TCRdb copy retains only in-frame clones and omits some. The sample consists of roughly 130,000 clones, about 88% of them appearing once. The sequencing input was blood. The receptors derive from a man aged 50-60 years in good health. Each CDR3 is given with its conserved first and last residue. A D gene is named only where the DNA matches it firmly. A clone size is listed for some rows: how often the clone was seen (once, few, many), or a class if it is expanded.

TRBD1	.	TRBJ2-7	TRBV3-1/TRBV3-2	CASSHGRRAGGVYEQYF	TGTGCCAGCAGCCATGGACGGCGGGCAGGGGGTGTCTACGAGCAGTACTTC
.	.	TRBJ1-1	TRBV15	CATSREGSLRAFF	TGTGCCACCAGCAGAGAGGGAAGCCTAAGGGCTTTCTTT
.	.	TRBJ2-5	TRBV11-2	CASSLVIGGQETQYF	TGTGCCAGCAGCTTAGTCATAGGGGGACAAGAGACCCAGTACTTC
TRBD1	.	TRBJ2-3	TRBV18	CASSPPRQGLVTSTDTQYF	TGTGCCAGCTCACCTCCCCGACAGGGCCTTGTAACTAGCACAGATACGCAGTATTTT
.	few	TRBJ2-2	TRBV7-6	CASSLAVSGRASLNTGELFF	TGTGCCAGCAGCTTAGCCGTCTCTGGGCGCGCCTCCTTGAACACCGGGGAGCTGTTTTTT
.	.	TRBJ1-2	TRBV24-1	CATSSGYYGYTF	TGTGCCACCAGTTCAGGGTACTATGGCTACACCTTC
.	.	TRBJ2-7	TRBV10-3	CAISESIYEQYF	TGTGCCATCAGTGAGTCGATTTACGAGCAGTACTTC
.	.	TRBJ1-4	TRBV4-1	CASRRGFGLLSSEKLFF	TGCGCCAGCAGAAGGGGGTTCGGCTTACTTTCCTCTGAAAAACTGTTTTTT
TRBD1	.	TRBJ2-1	TRBV6-1	CASSDRQGWNEQFF	TGTGCCAGCAGTGATCGACAGGGGTGGAATGAGCAGTTCTTC
.	.	TRBJ2-7	TRBV3-1/TRBV3-2	CASSHGPPLPSSYEQYF	TGTGCCAGCAGCCACGGACCCCCTCTACCCAGCTCCTACGAGCAGTACTTC
.	.	TRBJ2-7	TRBV6-4	CASSDWDRASYEQYF	TGTGCCAGCAGTGATTGGGACCGTGCCTCCTACGAGCAGTACTTC
TRBD1	.	TRBJ2-1	TRBV11-1	CASSLVGTGSYNEQFF	TGTGCCAGCAGCTTAGTGGGGACAGGCTCCTACAATGAGCAGTTCTTC
TRBD2	.	TRBJ2-7	TRBV9	CASSVTGLENYEQYF	TGTGCCAGCAGCGTGACGGGACTAGAGAACTACGAGCAGTACTTC
.	.	TRBJ1-1	TRBV6-6	CASSDQGYEAFF	TGTGCCAGCAGTGACCAGGGGTATGAAGCTTTCTTT
TRBD2	.	TRBJ2-7	TRBV25-1	CASSRSKGGTSYEQYF	TGTGCCAGCAGTAGGTCGAAGGGAGGGACTTCCTACGAGCAGTACTTC
TRBD2	.	TRBJ2-3	TRBV27	CASSLGLAATDTQYF	TGTGCCAGCAGTTTGGGACTAGCGGCCACAGATACGCAGTATTTT
.	.	TRBJ2-7	TRBV6-5	CASTPSYEQYF	TGTGCCAGCACCCCTTCCTACGAGCAGTACTTC
.	.	TRBJ1-5	TRBV28	CASSFGQGRQHF	TGTGCCAGCAGTTTCGGGCAGGGGCGCCAGCATTTT
TRBD2	.	TRBJ2-3	TRBV9	CASSVGGEGSDTQYF	TGTGCCAGCAGCGTAGGAGGGGAGGGATCAGATACGCAGTATTTT
.	.	TRBJ1-1	TRBV7-9	CASNLSRDKVNTEAFF	TGTGCCAGCAACCTATCCCGGGACAAAGTGAACACTGAAGCTTTCTTT
.	.	TRBJ1-5	TRBV2	CASSPGTSNQPQHF	TGTGCCAGCAGCCCCGGGACAAGCAATCAGCCCCAGCATTTT
TRBD1	.	TRBJ1-2	TRBV6-1	CASSEAYQGASGYTF	TGTGCCAGCAGTGAAGCCTACCAGGGGGCGTCCGGCTACACCTTC
TRBD1	.	TRBJ2-7	TRBV9	CASSVAGQGDDEQYF	TGTGCCAGCAGCGTAGCGGGACAGGGAGACGACGAGCAGTACTTC
TRBD2	.	TRBJ2-3	TRBV27	CASSLSLAARTDTQYF	TGTGCCAGCAGTTTATCGCTAGCGGCGCGCACAGATACGCAGTATTTT
.	.	TRBJ2-7	TRBV12-5	CASGLVFRKPSETYEQYF	TGTGCTAGTGGTTTGGTATTTCGCAAGCCTAGCGAGACCTACGAGCAGTACTTC
.	.	TRBJ1-5	TRBV28	CASSPEYQPQHF	TGTGCCAGCAGCCCGGAGTATCAGCCCCAGCATTTT
.	.	TRBJ1-3	TRBV5-3	CARGTGTGNTIYF	TGTGCCAGAGGAACAGGGACTGGAAACACCATATATTTT
TRBD1	few	TRBJ1-2	TRBV18	CASSPGQGGGYTF	TGTGCCAGCTCACCCGGACAGGGGGGCGGCTACACCTTC
.	.	TRBJ2-2	TRBV9	CASSAGDARSRWELFF	TGTGCCAGCAGCGCCGGAGACGCCCGGTCTCGCTGGGAGCTGTTTTTT
TRBD1	.	TRBJ2-7	TRBV11-2	CASSHRGQGHYEQYF	TGTGCCAGCAGCCACCGAGGACAGGGACACTACGAGCAGTACTTC
.	few	TRBJ2-1	TRBV9	CASSVEGDSYNEQFF	TGTGCCAGCAGCGTTGAGGGGGACTCCTACAATGAGCAGTTCTTC
.	.	TRBJ2-7	TRBV2	CASIGGTGLRSLTDEQYF	TGTGCCAGCATCGGGGGGACAGGTCTACGGTCCCTTACTGACGAGCAGTACTTC
.	.	TRBJ1-4	TRBV12-3/TRBV12-4	CASSLTNEKLFF	TGTGCCAGCAGCTTAACAAATGAAAAACTGTTTTTT
TRBD2	.	TRBJ2-3	TRBV5-6	CASSPGLAGGTDTQYF	TGTGCCAGCAGCCCCGGACTAGCGGGGGGCACAGATACGCAGTATTTT
TRBD1	once	TRBJ1-6	TRBV28	CASSGQGNINSPLHF	TGTGCCAGCAGTGGACAGGGAAACATTAATTCACCCCTCCACTTT
.	.	TRBJ1-2	TRBV2	CASSEADKNYGYTF	TGTGCCAGCAGTGAAGCTGACAAGAACTATGGCTACACCTTC
.	once	TRBJ2-3	TRBV11-2	CASSLMGGDADTQYF	TGTGCCAGCAGCTTAATGGGCGGGGACGCAGATACGCAGTATTTT
.	.	TRBJ2-2	TRBV6-5	CASRPGPNTGELFF	TGTGCCAGCAGACCGGGACCAAACACCGGGGAGCTGTTTTTT
.	few	TRBJ1-1	TRBV5-1	CASSGIGDGTEAFF	TGCGCCAGCAGTGGGATAGGGGACGGCACTGAAGCTTTCTTT
.	.	TRBJ2-7	TRBV5-1	CASIGDGNEQYF	TGCGCCAGCATCGGGGACGGTAACGAGCAGTACTTC
.	.	TRBJ2-7	TRBV7-9	CASKGLYEQYF	TGTGCCAGTAAAGGGCTCTACGAGCAGTACTTC
.	once	TRBJ2-5	TRBV6-5	CASSRQNQETQYF	TGTGCCAGCAGTCGTCAGAACCAAGAGACCCAGTACTTC
.	few	TRBJ2-6	TRBV4-2	CASSPDNSGANVLTF	TGTGCCAGCAGCCCGGACAACTCTGGGGCCAACGTCCTGACTTTC
.	.	TRBJ2-6	TRBV16	CASSRIGEGVSGANVLTF	TGTGCCAGCAGCCGAATTGGTGAGGGGGTCTCTGGGGCCAACGTCCTGACTTTC
TRBD1	.	TRBJ2-5	TRBV4-1	CASSQDRASGGRETQYF	TGCGCCAGCAGCCAAGATCGGGCCTCAGGGGGCCGGGAGACCCAGTACTTC
.	.	TRBJ1-3	TRBV5-5	CASSFVQGLGWKTGNTIYF	TGTGCCAGCAGTTTTGTACAAGGGTTGGGTTGGAAAACTGGAAACACCATATATTTT
.	.	TRBJ1-2	TRBV6-1	CASSEVRRGHYGYTF	TGTGCCAGCAGTGAAGTAAGACGTGGTCATTATGGCTACACCTTC